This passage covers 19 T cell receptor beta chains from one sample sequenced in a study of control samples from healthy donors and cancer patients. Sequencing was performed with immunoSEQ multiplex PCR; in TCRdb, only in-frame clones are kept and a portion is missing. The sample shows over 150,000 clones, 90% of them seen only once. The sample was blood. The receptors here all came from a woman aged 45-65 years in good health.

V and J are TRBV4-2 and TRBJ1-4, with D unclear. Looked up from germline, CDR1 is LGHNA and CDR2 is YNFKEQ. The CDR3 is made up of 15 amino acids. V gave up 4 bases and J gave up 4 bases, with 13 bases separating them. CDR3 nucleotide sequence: TGTGCCAGCAGCCTTTCCAGGACGTTTAATGAAAAACTGTTTTTT. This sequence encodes CASSLSRTFNEKLFF.

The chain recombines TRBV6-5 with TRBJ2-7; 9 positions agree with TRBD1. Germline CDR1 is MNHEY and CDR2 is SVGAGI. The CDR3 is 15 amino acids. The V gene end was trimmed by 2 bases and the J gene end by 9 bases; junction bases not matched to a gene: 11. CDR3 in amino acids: CASSYIGRTGEMQYF. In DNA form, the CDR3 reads TGTGCCAGCAGTTACATCGGGCGGACAGGGGAGATGCAGTACTTC.

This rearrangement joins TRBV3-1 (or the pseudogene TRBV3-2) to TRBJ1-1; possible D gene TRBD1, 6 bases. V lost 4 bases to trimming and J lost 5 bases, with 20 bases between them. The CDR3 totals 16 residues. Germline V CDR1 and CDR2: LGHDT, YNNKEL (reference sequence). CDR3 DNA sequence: TGTGCCAGCAGCCCCCTCGGAGGGGGGTATGATACTGAAGCTTTCTTT. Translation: CASSPLGGGYDTEAFF.

The CDR3 is CASSNTGNEQYF. The CDR3 bases are TGTGCCAGCAGCAACACAGGGAACGAGCAGTACTTC. The V and J genes are TRBV21-1 and TRBJ2-7; TRBD1 was called by the table and not checked on the DNA. TRBV21-1 is classified as a pseudogene. This CDR3 has 12 amino acids.

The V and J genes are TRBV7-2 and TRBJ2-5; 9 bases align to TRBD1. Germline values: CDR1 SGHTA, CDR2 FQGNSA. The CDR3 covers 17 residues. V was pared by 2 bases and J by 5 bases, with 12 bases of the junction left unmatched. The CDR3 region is CASSLPAGTGSRETQYF. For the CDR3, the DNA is TGTGCCAGCAGCTTACCGGCCGGGACAGGGTCACGGGAGACCCAGTACTTC. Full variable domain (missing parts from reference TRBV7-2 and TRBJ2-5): GAGVSQSPSNKVTEKGKDVELRCDPISGHTALYWYRQSLGQGLEFLIYFQGNSAPDKSGLPSDRFSAERTGGSVSTLTIQRTQQEDSAVYLCASSLPAGTGSRETQYFGPGTRLLVL.

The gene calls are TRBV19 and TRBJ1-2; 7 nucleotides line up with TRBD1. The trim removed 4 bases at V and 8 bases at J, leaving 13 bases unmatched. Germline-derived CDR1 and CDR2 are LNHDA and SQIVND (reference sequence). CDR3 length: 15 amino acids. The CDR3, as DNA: TGTGCCAGTAGTACCCCGACAGGGAGCGTGGGGGGCTACACCTTC. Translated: CASSTPTGSVGGYTF.

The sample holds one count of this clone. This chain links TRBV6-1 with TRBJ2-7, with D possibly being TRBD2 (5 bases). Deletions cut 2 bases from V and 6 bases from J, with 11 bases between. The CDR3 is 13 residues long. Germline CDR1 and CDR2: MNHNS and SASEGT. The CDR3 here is CASSEMEAIEQYF. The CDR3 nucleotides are TGTGCCAGCAGTGAAATGGAGGCTATCGAGCAGTACTTC.

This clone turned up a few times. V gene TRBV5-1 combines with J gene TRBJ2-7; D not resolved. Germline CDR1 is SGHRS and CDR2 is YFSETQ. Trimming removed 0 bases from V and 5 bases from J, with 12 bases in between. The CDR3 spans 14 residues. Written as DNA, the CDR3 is TGCGCCAGCAGCTTGGAACCCGAGGAAAACGAGCAGTACTTC. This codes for CASSLEPEENEQYF.

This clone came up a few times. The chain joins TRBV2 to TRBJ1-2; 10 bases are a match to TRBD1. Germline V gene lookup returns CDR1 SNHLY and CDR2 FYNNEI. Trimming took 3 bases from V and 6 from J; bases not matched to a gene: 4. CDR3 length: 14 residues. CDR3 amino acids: CASSEGQGNDGYTF. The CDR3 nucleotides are TGTGCCAGCAGTGAGGGACAGGGGAACGATGGCTACACCTTC.

The CDR3 spells CASRQAGGDYGYTF. The CDR3 DNA sequence: TGTGCCAGCAGGCAGGCAGGCGGGGACTATGGCTACACCTTC. V gene TRBV3-1 (or the pseudogene TRBV3-2) combines with J gene TRBJ1-2; no definite D call. V lost 6 bases and J lost 3, with 14 bases in between. Looked up from germline, CDR1 is LGHDT and CDR2 is YNNKEL (reference sequence). CDR3 size: 14 residues.

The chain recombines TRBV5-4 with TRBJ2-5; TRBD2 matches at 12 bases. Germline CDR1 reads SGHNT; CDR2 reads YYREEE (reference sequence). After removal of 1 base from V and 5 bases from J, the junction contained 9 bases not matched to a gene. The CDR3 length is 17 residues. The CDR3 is CASSLSASGGAGETQYF. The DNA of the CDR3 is TGTGCCAGCAGCTTGAGTGCTAGCGGGGGGGCTGGGGAGACCCAGTACTTC.

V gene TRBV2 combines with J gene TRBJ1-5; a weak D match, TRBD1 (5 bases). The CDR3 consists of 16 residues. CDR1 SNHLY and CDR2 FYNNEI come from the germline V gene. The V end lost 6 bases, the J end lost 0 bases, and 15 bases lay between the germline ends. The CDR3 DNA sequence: TGTGCCAGCAGAAAGGGGTCCCTTTCTAGCAATCAGCCCCAGCATTTT. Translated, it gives CASRKGSLSSNQPQHF.

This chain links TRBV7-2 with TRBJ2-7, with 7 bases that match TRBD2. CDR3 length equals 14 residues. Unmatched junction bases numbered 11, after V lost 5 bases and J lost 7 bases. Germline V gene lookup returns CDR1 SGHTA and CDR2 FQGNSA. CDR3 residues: CASSALWEGGEQYF. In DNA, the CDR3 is TGTGCCAGCAGCGCGCTTTGGGAGGGCGGGGAGCAGTACTTC.

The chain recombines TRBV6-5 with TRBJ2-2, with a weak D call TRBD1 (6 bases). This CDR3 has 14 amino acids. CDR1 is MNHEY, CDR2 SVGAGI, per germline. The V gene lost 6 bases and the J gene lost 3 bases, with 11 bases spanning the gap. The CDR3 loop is CASSRTAYTGELFF. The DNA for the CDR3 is TGTGCCAGCAGCCGGACAGCATACACCGGGGAGCTGTTTTTT.

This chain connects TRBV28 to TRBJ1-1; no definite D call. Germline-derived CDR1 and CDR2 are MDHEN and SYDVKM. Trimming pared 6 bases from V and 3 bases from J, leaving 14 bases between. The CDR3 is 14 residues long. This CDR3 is CASSPYRQYTEAFF. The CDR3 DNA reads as TGTGCCAGCAGCCCCTATAGGCAGTACACTGAAGCTTTCTTT.

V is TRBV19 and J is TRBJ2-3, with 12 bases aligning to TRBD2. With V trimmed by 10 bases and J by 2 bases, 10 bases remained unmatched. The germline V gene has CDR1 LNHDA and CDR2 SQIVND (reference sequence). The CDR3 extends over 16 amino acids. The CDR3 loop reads CATTGTSGPYTDTQYF. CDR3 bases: TGTGCCACGACCGGGACTAGCGGGCCGTACACAGATACGCAGTATTTT.

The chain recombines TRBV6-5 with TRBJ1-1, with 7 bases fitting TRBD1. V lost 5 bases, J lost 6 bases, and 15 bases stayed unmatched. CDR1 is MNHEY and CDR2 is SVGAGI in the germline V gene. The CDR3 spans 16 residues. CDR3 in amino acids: CASSNLNIRGRAEAFF. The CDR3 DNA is TGTGCCAGCAGTAACTTAAACATCAGGGGGAGGGCTGAAGCTTTCTTT.

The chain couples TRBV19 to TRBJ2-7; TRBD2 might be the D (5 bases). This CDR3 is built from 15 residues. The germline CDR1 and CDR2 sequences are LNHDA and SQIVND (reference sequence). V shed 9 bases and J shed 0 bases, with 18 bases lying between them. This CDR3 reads CASATAHGGSYEQYF. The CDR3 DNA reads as TGTGCCAGCGCGACGGCTCACGGAGGCTCCTACGAGCAGTACTTC.

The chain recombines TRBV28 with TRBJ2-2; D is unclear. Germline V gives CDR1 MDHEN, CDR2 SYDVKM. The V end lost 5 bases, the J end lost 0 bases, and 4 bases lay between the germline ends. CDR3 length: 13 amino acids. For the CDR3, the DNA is TGTGCCAGCAGTCTCGCGAACACCGGGGAGCTGTTTTTT. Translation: CASSLANTGELFF.